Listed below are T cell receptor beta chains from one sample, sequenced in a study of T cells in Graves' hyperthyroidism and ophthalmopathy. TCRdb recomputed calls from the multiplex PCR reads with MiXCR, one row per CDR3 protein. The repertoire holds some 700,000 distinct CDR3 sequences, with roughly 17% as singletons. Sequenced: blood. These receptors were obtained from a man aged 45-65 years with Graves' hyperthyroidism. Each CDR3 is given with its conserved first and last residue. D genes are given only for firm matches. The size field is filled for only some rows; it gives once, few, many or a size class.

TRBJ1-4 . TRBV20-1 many CSAEDYTGSNEKLFF TGCAGTGCTGAAGACTATACAGGAAGCAATGAAAAACTGTTTTTT
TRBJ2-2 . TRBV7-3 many CASSLNPGPAGELFF TGTGCCAGCAGCTTAAACCCGGGGCCGGCCGGGGAGCTGTTTTTT
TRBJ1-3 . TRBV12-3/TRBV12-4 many CASSLRRNTIYF TGTGCCAGCAGTTTAAGGAGAAACACCATATATTTT
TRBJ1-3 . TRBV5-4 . CASSFGGLRSGDTIYF TGTGCCAGCAGCTTTGGGGGGCTACGCTCTGGAGACACCATATATTTT
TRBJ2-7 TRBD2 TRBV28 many CASRAPGLAGLFYEQYF TGTGCCAGCAGGGCCCCGGGACTAGCGGGACTTTTCTACGAGCAGTACTTC
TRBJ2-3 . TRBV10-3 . CAISDSGDTQYF TGTGCCATCAGTGATAGTGGCGATACGCAGTATTTT
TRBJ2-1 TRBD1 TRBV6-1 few CASRSQGGSYNEQFF TGTGCCAGCAGATCACAGGGGGGCTCCTACAATGAGCAGTTCTTC
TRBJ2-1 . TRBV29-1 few CSVEEFYNEQFF TGCAGCGTTGAAGAGTTCTACAATGAGCAGTTCTTC
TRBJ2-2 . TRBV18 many CASGTSTGELFF TGTGCCAGCGGGACCAGCACCGGGGAGCTGTTTTTT
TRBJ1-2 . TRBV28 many CASSPRVLTSDGYTF TGTGCCAGCAGTCCCCGGGTCCTTACATCCGACGGCTACACCTTC
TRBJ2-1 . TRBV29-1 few CSVARDPRSSYNEQFF TGCAGCGTCGCTCGGGACCCCAGGAGCTCCTACAATGAGCAGTTCTTC
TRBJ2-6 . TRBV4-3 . CASSQEGANVLTF TGCGCCAGCAGCCAAGAGGGGGCCAACGTCCTGACTTTC
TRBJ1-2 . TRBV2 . CASSAPLVYGYTF TGTGCCAGCAGTGCCCCGCTTGTCTATGGCTACACCTTC
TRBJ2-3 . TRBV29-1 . CSVGEGSFTDTQYF TGCAGCGTTGGTGAGGGATCCTTCACAGATACGCAGTATTTT
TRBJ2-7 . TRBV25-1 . CASSVGGFEQYF TGTGCCAGCAGTGTAGGAGGTTTCGAGCAGTACTTC
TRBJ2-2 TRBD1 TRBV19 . CASSPTLGQGRPGELFF TGTGCCAGTAGTCCCACCCTCGGACAGGGAAGACCCGGGGAGCTGTTTTTT
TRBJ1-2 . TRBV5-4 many CASSHRDDYGYTF TGTGCCAGCAGCCACCGGGACGACTATGGCTACACCTTC
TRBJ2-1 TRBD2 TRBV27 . CASSKLAGGGYEQFF TGTGCCAGCAGCAAGCTAGCGGGAGGGGGGTATGAGCAGTTCTTC
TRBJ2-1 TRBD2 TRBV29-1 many CSVGASGTNEQFF TGCAGCGTTGGGGCTAGCGGAACCAATGAGCAGTTCTTC
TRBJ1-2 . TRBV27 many CATPRIVTASNYGYTF TGTGCCACCCCCCGAATCGTCACAGCTTCTAACTATGGCTACACCTTC
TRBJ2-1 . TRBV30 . CAWGWASYNEQFF TGTGCCTGGGGTTGGGCCTCCTACAATGAGCAGTTCTTC
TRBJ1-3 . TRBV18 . CASSGGQYSGNTIYF TGTGCCAGCTCGGGTGGACAGTACTCTGGAAACACCATATATTTT
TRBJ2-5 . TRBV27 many CASSLMLGETQYF TGTGCCAGCAGTTTAATGCTGGGAGAGACCCAGTACTTC
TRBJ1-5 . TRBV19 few CASTGGGNQPQHF TGTGCCAGTACGGGCGGAGGCAATCAGCCCCAGCATTTT
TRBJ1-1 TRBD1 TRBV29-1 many CSVAGQGHTEAFF TGCAGCGTTGCGGGACAGGGACACACTGAAGCTTTCTTT
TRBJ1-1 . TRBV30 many CAWTFGGEGTEAFF TGTGCCTGGACCTTTGGAGGGGAAGGCACTGAAGCTTTCTTT
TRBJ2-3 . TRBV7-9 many CASCPSDTDTQYF TGTGCCAGCTGTCCTAGCGACACAGATACGCAGTATTTT
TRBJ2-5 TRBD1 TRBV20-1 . CSARDGTGAQETQYF TGCAGTGCTAGAGATGGGACAGGGGCGCAAGAGACCCAGTACTTC
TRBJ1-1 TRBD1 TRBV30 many CAWRTSGQGSFAEAFF TGTGCCTGGAGAACTTCGGGACAGGGGTCTTTCGCTGAAGCTTTCTTT